This T cell receptor (beta chain) was documented in a study of cytomegalovirus exposure and HLA in healthy donors. Primers for the PCR totalled 60 Vbeta and 13 Jbeta. Libraries were prepared by immunoSEQ multiplex PCR; TCRdb keeps only in-frame clonotypes and omits some of them. The profile shows 100,000 to 150,000 clones, approximately 83% of them singletons. With 7 bases removed from V and 2 bases from J, the gap between germline ends came to 18 bases. The CDR3 runs 15 residues. CDR1 and CDR2 (germline): MDHEN, SYDVKM. The sequence came from a woman in her thirties or forties in good health and CMV-seropositive. This chain uses TRBV28 with TRBJ2-7; D perhaps matches TRBD1 (6 bases). Specimen: PBMCs. DNA of the CDR3: TGTGCCAGCAAACGAACAACAGGGAGTACCTACGAGCAGTACTTC. This sequence encodes CASKRTTGSTYEQYF. Drawing the rest from reference TRBV28 and TRBJ2-7, the complete variable domain is DVKVTQSSRYLVKRTGEKVFLECVQDMDHENMFWYRQDPGLGLRLIYFSYDVKMKEKGDIPEGYSVSREKKERFSLILESASTNQTSMYLCASKRTTGSTYEQYFGPGTRLTVT.